A selection of T cell receptor beta chains follows, all from one sample in a study of vaccination effects on CD4 cells after COVID-19. Antigen specificity for these receptors is unknown. Generated by immunoSEQ multiplex PCR, the TCRdb table keeps only in-frame clones and is missing some. Altogether about 26,000 clones are present, almost 80% being singletons, with the ten largest covering more than 5.5%. Sample: CD4+ T cells from PBMCs cultured with SARS-CoV-2 spike peptides, taken after COVID-19 vaccination. All receptors derive from a human donor who received a COVID-19 vaccine. Some clones in this sample may be carry-over from other donors' samples. The CDR3 runs from the conserved cysteine through the conserved F or W.

j_gene,v_gene,CDR3aa
TRBJ1-4,TRBV18,CASSSRQPATNEKLFF
TRBJ1-1,TRBV10-3,CAMTRDLNTEAFF
TRBJ2-2,TRBV6-5,CASSYSPISSAGELFF
TRBJ2-3,TRBV3-1/TRBV3-2,CASSPGWSDTQYF
TRBJ2-1,TRBV3-1/TRBV3-2,CASSQDTTKFRSYEQFF
TRBJ2-3,TRBV5-6,CASSPGQGFADTQYF
TRBJ2-5,TRBV3-1/TRBV3-2,CASSPRTVFKETQYF
TRBJ2-5,TRBV6-1,CASSEDPGRETQYF
TRBJ1-1,TRBV27,CASSFSGSDTEAFF
TRBJ1-3,TRBV9,CASSVDRSFGNTIYF
TRBJ1-3,TRBV5-1,CASSLVTGSGNTIYF
TRBJ2-5,TRBV5-1,CASTYPGETQYF
TRBJ2-3,TRBV5-8,CASPGTILSTKTDTQYF
TRBJ2-3,TRBV24-1,CATSDEGRGGRRTQYF